What follows is one T cell receptor beta chain and its context. Its target is unknown. A read error may account for a junction end that differs from germline. Germline V gives CDR1 ENHRY, CDR2 SYGVKD. CDR3 length: 15 residues. This sample is part of a study of T cells in Graves' hyperthyroidism and ophthalmopathy. General study findings and limits: Ophthalmopathy cases were set apart from stable hyperthyroidism by a 13 V-J model.

The source material, RNA transcripts, was used to amplify TCR beta CDR3 regions. The TCR CDR3 first-round RT-PCR relied on the HTBI primer set. Each CDR3 protein is one row after TCRdb ran MiXCR on the multiplex PCR reads. Seen here are roughly 510,000 distinct CDR3 sequences, about 45% observed once, and the top ten hold 44%. The TCR originated in an adult woman with Graves' disease, either hyperthyroidism or ophthalmopathy (not recorded which). The sample taken for sequencing was peripheral blood or thyroid tissue (not recorded which). The J gene is TRBJ1-1, the V gene TRBV10-3; a weak D match, TRBD1 (6 bases). As DNA, the CDR3 is TGTGCCAGCAGTTTGAGTGAGGGGGTGAACACTGAAGCTTTCTTT. This codes for CASSLSEGVNTEAFF.